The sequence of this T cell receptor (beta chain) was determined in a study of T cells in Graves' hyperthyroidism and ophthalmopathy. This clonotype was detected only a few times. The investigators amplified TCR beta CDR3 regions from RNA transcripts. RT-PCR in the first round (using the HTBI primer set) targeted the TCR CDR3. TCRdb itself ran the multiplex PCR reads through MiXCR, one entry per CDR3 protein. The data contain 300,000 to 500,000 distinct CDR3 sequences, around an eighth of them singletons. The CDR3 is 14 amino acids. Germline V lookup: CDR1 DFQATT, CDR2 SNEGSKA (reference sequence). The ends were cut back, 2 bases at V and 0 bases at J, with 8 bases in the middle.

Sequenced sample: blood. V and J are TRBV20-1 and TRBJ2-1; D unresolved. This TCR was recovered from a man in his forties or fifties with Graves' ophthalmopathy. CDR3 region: CSARSPGSYNEQFF. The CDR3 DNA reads TGCAGTGCTAGAAGTCCCGGCTCCTACAATGAGCAGTTCTTC.